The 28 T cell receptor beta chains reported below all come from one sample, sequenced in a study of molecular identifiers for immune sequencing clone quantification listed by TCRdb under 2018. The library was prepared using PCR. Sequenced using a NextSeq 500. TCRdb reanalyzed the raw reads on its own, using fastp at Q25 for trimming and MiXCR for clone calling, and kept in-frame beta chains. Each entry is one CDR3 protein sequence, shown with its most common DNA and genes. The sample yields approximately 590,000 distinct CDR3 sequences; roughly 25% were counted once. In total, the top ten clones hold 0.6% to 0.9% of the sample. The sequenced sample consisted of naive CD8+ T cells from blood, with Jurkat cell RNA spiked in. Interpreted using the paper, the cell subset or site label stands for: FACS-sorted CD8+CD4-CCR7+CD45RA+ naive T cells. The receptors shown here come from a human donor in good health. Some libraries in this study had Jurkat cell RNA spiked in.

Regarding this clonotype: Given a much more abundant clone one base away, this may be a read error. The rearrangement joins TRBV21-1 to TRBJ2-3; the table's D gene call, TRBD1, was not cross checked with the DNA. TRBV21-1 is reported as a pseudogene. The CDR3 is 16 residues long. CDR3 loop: CASSTPGRNCTDTQYF. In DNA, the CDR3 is TGTGCCAGCAGCACTCCGGGACGTAACTGCACAGATACGCAGTATTTT.

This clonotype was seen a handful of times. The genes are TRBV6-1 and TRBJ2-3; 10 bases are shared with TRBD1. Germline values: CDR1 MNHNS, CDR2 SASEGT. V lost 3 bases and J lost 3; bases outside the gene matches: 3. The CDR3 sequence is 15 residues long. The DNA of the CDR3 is TGTGCCAGCAGTGAGTGGGGACAGGGGACAGATACGCAGTATTTT. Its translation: CASSEWGQGTDTQYF.

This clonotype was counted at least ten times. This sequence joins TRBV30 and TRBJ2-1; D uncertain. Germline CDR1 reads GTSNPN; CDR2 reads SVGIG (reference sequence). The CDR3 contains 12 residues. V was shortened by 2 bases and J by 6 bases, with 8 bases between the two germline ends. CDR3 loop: CAWSLDRNEQFF. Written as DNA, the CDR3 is TGTGCCTGGAGTTTGGACCGCAATGAGCAGTTCTTC.

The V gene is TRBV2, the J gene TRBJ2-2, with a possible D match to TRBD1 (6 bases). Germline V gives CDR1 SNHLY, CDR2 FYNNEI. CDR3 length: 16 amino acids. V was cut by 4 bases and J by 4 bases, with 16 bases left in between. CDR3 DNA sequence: TGTGCCAGCAGTGTAGCCAACAGGGACCGCACCGGGGAGCTGTTTTTT. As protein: CASSVANRDRTGELFF. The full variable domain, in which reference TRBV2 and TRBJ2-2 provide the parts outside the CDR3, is EPEVTQTPSHQVTQMGQEVILRCVPISNHLYFYWYRQILGQKVEFLVSFYNNEISEKSEIFDDQFSVERPDGSNFTLKIRSTKLEDSAMYFCASSVANRDRTGELFFGEGSRLTVL.

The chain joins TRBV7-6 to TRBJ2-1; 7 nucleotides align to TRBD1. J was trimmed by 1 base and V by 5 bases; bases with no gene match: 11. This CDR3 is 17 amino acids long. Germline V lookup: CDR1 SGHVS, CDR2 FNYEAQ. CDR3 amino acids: CASSQNPTGSSYNEQFF. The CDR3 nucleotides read TGTGCCAGCAGCCAAAACCCGACAGGGTCATCCTACAATGAGCAGTTCTTC.

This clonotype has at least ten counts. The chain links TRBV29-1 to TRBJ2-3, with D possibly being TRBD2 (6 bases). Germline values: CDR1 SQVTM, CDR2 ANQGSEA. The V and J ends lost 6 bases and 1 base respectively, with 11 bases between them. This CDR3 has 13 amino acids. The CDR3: CSVFPGGTDTQYF. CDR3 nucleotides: TGCAGCGTGTTTCCGGGAGGCACAGATACGCAGTATTTT.

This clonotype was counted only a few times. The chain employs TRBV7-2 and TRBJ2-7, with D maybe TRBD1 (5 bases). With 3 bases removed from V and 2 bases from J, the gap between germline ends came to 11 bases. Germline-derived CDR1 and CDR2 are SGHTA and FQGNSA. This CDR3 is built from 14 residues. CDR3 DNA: TGTGCCAGCAGCTTTCCAGGGCTAACCTACGAGCAGTACTTC. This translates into CASSFPGLTYEQYF. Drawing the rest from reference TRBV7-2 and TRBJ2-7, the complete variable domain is GAGVSQSPSNKVTEKGKDVELRCDPISGHTALYWYRQSLGQGLEFLIYFQGNSAPDKSGLPSDRFSAERTGGSVSTLTIQRTQQEDSAVYLCASSFPGLTYEQYFGPGTRLTVT.

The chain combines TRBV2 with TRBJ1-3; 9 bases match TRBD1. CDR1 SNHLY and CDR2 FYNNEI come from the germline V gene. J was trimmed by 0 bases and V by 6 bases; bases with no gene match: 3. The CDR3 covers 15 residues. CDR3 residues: CASRRTGASGNTIYF. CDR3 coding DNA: TGTGCCAGCAGGAGGACAGGGGCCTCTGGAAACACCATATATTTT.

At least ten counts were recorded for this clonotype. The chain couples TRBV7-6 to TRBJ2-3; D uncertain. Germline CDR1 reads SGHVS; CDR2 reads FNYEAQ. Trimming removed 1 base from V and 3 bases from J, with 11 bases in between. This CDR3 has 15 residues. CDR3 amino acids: CASSLVAQATDTQYF. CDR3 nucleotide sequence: TGTGCCAGCAGCTTAGTGGCCCAGGCGACAGATACGCAGTATTTT. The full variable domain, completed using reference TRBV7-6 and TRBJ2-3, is GAGVSQSPRYKVTKRGQDVALRCDPISGHVSLYWYRQALGQGPEFLTYFNYEAQQDKSGLPNDRFSAERPEGSISTLTIQRTEQRDSAMYRCASSLVAQATDTQYFGPGTRLTVL.

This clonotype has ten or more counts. The CDR3 sequence: CASRDYGYTF. CDR3 DNA: TGTGCCAGTAGAGACTATGGCTACACCTTC. This chain uses TRBV19 with TRBJ1-2, with D uncertain. V was shortened by 6 bases and J by 3 bases, with 2 bases between the two germline ends. This CDR3 comprises 10 residues. Germline V gene lookup returns CDR1 LNHDA and CDR2 SQIVND (reference sequence). Looking up the rest from reference TRBV19 and TRBJ1-2 gives the full variable domain: DGGITQSPKYLFRKEGQNVTLSCEQNLNHDAMYWYRQDPGQGLRLIYYSQIVNDFQKGDIAEGYSVSREKKESFPLTVTSAQKNPTAFYLCASRDYGYTFGSGTRLTVV.

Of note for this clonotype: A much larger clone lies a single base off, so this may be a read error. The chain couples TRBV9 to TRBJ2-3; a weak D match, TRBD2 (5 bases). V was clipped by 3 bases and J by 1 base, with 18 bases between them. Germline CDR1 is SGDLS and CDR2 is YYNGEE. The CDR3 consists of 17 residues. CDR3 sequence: CASSEDGESLGTDTQYF. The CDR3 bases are TGTGCCAGCAGCGAGGACGGGGAGAGTTTGGGCACAGATACGCAGTATTTT.

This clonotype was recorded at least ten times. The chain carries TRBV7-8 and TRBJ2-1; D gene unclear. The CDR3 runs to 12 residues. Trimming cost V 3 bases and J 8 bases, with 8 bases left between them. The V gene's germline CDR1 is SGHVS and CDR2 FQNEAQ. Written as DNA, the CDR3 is TGTGCCAGCAGCTTTGCTTTTGATGAGCAGTTCTTC. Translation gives CASSFAFDEQFF.

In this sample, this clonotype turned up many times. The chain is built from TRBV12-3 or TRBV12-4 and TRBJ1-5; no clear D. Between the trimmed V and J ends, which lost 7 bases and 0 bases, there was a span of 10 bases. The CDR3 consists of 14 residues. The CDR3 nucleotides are TGTGCCAGCACCTTGGGGTATAGCAATCAGCCCCAGCATTTT. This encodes CASTLGYSNQPQHF.

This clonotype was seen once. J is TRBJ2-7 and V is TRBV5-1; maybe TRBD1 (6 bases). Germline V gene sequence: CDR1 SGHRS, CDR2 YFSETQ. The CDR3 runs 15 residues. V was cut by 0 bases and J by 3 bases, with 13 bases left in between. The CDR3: CASSLDQGPIYEQYF. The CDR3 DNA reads TGCGCCAGCAGCTTGGACCAGGGGCCAATCTACGAGCAGTACTTC.

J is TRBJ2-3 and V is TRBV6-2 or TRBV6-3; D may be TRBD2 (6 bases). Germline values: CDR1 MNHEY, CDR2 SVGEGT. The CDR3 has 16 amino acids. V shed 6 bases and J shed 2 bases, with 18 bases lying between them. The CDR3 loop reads CASRGGVAFYTDTQYF. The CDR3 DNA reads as TGTGCCAGCAGGGGGGGAGTTGCATTTTACACAGATACGCAGTATTTT.

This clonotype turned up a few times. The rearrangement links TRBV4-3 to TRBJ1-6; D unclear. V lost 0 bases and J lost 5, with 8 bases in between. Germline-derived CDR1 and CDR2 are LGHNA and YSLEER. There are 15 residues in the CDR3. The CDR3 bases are TGCGCCAGCAGCCAAGAGGAGGGAAATAATTCACCCCTCCACTTT. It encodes CASSQEEGNNSPLHF.

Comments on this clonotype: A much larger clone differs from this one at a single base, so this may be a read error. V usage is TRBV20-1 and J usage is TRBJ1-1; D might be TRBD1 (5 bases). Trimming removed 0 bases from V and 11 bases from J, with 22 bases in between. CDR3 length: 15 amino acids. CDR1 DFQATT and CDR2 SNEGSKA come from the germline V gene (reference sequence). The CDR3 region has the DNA TGCAGTGCTAGAGAGGCCGGGGCGACGGAACTTCGGGCTTTCTTT. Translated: CSAREAGATELRAFF.

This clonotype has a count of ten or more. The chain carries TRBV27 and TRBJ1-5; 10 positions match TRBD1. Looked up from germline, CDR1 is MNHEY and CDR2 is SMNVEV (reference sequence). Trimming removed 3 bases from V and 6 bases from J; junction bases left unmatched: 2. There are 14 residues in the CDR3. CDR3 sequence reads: CASSLDRGIQPQHF. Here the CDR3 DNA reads TGTGCCAGCAGTTTGGACAGGGGGATTCAGCCCCAGCATTTT.

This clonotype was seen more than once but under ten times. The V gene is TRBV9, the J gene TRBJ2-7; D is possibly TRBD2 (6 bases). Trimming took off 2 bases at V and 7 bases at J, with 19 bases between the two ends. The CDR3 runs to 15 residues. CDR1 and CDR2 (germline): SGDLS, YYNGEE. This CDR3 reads CASSVGDSPSGEQYF. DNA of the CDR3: TGTGCCAGCAGCGTGGGGGACTCCCCCTCCGGGGAGCAGTACTTC.

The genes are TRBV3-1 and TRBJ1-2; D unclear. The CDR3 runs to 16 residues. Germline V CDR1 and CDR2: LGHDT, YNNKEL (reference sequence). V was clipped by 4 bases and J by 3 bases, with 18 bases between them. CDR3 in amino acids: CASSPLSVTDYYGYTF. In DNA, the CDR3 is TGTGCCAGCAGCCCTCTGTCCGTGACGGACTACTATGGCTACACCTTC.

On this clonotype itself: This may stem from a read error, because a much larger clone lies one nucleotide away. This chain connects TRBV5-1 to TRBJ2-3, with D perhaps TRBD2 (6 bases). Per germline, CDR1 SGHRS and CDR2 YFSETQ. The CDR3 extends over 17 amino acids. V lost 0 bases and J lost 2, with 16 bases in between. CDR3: CASSLDGGFPNTDTQYF. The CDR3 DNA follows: TGCGCCAGCAGCTTGGATGGGGGGTTCCCTAACACAGATACGCAGTATTTT.

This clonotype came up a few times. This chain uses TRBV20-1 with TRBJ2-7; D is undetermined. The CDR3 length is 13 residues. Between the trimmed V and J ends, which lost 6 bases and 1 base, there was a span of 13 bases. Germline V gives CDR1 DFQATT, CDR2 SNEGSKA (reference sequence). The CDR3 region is CSAETDESYEQYF. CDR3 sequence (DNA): TGCAGTGCAGAGACCGACGAATCCTACGAGCAGTACTTC.

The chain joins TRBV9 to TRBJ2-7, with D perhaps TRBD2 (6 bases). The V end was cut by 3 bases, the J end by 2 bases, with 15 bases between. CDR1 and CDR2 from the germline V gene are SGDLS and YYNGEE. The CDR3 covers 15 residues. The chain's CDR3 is CASSGGLAETYEQYF. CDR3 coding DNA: TGTGCCAGCAGCGGGGGACTGGCGGAGACCTACGAGCAGTACTTC.

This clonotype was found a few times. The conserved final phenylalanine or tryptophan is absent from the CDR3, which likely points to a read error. Here the CDR3 DNA reads TGTGCCAGCAGCCAAGCGAACAGGGCCTACGAGCAGTACCTC. Amino acid sequence: CASSQANRAYEQYL. This chain uses TRBV14 with TRBJ2-7; TRBD1 might be the D (6 bases). The CDR3 spans 14 residues. Germline V gene data show CDR1 as SGHDN and CDR2 as FVKESK. V gave up 1 base and J gave up 2 bases, with 9 bases separating them.

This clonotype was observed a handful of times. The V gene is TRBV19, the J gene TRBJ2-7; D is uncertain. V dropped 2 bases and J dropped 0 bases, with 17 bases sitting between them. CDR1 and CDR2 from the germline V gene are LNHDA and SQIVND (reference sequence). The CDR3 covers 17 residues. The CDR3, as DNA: TGTGCCAGTAGTATAAATGCCGAGACGGCGAGCTCCTACGAGCAGTACTTC. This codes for CASSINAETASSYEQYF.

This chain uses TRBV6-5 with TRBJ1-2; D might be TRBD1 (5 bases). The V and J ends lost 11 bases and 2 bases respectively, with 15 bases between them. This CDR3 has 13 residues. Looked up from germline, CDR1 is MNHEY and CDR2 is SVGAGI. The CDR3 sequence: CAVYRSPNYGYTF. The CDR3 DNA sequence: TGTGCCGTTTACAGGAGCCCCAACTATGGCTACACCTTC.

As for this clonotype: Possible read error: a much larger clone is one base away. The CDR3 DNA is TGTGCCTGCAGCTTAGTTGACACTCTCTCGGGCACTGAAGCTTTCTTT. Translation gives CACSLVDTLSGTEAFF. This chain links TRBV7-9 with TRBJ1-1, with D unresolved. The CDR3 length is 16 residues. Germline-derived CDR1 and CDR2 are SEHNR and FQNEAQ (reference sequence).

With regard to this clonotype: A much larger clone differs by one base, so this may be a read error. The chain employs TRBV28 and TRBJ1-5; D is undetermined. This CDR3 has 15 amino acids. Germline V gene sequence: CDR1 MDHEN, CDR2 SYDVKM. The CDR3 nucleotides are TGTGCCGGCAGTCCCCCGCAGGTGAGCAATCAGCCCCAGCATTTT. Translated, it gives CAGSPPQVSNQPQHF.